This T cell receptor beta chain stems from a study of response to subunit inactivated influenza vaccine. Study conclusions and caveats: There was a suggestion from the authors that each seasonal influenza vaccination recruits few new T cells.

MiXCR, applied by TCRdb to the RT-PCR reads, yields one record per CDR3 protein. The sample contains fewer than 600,000 distinct CDR3 sequences, 6.5% to 8% of which appear only once. This clonotype has more than one count but fewer than ten. Its antigen is unidentified. CDR3 size: 15 residues. Germline lookup yields CDR1 SGHVS and CDR2 FQNEAQ. Trimming took off 1 base at V and 1 base at J, with 10 bases between the two ends. The sequence came from a man in his fifties or sixties who received an inactivated influenza vaccine. The chain carries TRBV7-8 and TRBJ2-5; the D is unclear. The sample here was PBMCs from blood, taken about 24 months after vaccination. CDR3 region: CASSLVLSSQETQYF. The DNA of the CDR3 is TGTGCCAGCAGCTTAGTTCTGAGTTCCCAAGAGACCCAGTACTTC.